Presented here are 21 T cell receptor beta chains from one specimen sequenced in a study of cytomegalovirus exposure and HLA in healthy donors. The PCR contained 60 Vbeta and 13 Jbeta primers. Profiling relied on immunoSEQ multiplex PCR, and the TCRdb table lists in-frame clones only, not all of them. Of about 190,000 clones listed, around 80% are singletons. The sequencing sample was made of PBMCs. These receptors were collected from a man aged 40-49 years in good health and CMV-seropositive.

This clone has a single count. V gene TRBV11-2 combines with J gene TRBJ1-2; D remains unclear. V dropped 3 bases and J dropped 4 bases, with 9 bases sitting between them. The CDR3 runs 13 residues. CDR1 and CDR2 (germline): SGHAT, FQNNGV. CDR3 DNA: TGTGCCAGCAGCTTTGGCTCGGGCTATGGCTACACCTTC. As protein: CASSFGSGYGYTF.

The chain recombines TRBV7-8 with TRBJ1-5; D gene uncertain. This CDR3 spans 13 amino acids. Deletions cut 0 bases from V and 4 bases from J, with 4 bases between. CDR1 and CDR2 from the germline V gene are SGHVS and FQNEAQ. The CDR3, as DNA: TGTGCCAGCAGCTTAGCCATGAATCAGCCCCAGCATTTT. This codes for CASSLAMNQPQHF.

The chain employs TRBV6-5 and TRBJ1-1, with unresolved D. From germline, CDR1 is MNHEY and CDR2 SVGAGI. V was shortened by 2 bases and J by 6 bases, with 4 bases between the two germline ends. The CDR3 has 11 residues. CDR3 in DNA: TGTGCCAGCAGTTACGACTCTGAAGCTTTCTTT. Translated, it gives CASSYDSEAFF.

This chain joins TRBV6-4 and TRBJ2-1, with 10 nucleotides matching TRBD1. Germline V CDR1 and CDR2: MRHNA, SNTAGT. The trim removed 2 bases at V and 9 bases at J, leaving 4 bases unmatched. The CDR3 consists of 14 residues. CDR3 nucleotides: TGTGCCAGCAGTGACCGGGACAGGGGTACTGAGCAGTTCTTC. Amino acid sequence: CASSDRDRGTEQFF.

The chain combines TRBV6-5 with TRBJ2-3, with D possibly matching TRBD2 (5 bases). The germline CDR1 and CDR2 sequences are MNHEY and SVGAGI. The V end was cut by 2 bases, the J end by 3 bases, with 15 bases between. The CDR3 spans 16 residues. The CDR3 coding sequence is TGTGCCAGCAGTTACCCGGTGAGAGGGAATACAGATACGCAGTATTTT. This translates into CASSYPVRGNTDTQYF.

The CDR3 region is CASSREIYEQYF. The CDR3 DNA reads as TGTGCCAGCAGCCGGGAAATCTACGAGCAGTACTTC. The rearrangement links TRBV7-9 to TRBJ2-7; D is possibly TRBD2 (5 bases). The germline V and J ends were trimmed by 5 bases and 3 bases, with 8 bases remaining between them. The CDR3 extends over 12 amino acids. From germline, CDR1 is SEHNR and CDR2 FQNEAQ (reference sequence).

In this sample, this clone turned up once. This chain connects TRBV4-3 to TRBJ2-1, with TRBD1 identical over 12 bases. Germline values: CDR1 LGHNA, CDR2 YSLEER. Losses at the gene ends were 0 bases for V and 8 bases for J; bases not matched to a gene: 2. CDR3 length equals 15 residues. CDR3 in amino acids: CASSQEGTGGDEQFF. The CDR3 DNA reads TGCGCCAGCAGCCAAGAAGGGACAGGGGGCGATGAGCAGTTCTTC.

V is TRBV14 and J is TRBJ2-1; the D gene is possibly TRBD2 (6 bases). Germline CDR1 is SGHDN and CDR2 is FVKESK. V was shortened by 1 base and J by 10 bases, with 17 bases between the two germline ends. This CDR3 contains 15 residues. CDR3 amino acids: CASSQGRDGGTEQFF. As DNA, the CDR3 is TGTGCCAGCAGCCAAGGGAGAGATGGAGGGACCGAGCAGTTCTTC.

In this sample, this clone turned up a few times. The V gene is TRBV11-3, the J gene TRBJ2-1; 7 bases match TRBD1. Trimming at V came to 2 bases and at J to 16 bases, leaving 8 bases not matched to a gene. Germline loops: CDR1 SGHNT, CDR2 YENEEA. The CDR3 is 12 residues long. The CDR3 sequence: CASSLSGTEVFF. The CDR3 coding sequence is TGTGCCAGCAGCTTATCCGGGACAGAGGTCTTCTTC.

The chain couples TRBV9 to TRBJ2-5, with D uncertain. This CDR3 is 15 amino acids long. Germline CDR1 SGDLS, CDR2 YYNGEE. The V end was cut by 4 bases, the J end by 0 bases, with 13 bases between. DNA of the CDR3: TGTGCCAGCAGCCCGAGGTCAAACTACCAAGAGACCCAGTACTTC. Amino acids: CASSPRSNYQETQYF.

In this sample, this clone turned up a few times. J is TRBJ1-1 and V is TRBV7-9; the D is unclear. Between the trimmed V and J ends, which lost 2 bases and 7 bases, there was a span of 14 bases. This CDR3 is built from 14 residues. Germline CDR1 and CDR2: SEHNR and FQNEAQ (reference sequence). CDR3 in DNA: TGTGCCAGCAGCTTATTGAGCCTCGGGAGTGAAGCTTTCTTT. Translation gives CASSLLSLGSEAFF.

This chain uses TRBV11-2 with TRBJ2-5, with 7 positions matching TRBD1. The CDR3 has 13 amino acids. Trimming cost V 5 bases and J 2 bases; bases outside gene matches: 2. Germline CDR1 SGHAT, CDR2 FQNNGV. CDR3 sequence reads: CASSNRGQETQYF. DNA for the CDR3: TGTGCCAGCAGCAACAGGGGACAAGAGACCCAGTACTTC.

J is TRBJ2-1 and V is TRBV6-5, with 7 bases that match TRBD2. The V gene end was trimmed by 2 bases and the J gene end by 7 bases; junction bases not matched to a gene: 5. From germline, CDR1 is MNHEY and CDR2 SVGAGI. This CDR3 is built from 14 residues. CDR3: CASSYRLADNEQFF. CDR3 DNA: TGTGCCAGCAGTTACCGGCTAGCGGATAATGAGCAGTTCTTC.

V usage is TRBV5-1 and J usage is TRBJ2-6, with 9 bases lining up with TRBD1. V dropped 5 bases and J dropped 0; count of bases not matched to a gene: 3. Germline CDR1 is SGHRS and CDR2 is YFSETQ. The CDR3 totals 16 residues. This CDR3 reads CASRQGASSGANVLTF. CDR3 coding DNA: TGCGCCAGCAGACAGGGGGCCTCCTCTGGGGCCAACGTCCTGACTTTC.

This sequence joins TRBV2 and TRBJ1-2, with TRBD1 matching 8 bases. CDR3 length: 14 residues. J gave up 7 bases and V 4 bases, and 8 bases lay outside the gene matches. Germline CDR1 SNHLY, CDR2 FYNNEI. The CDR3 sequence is CASSVGQGIPGYTF. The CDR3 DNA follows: TGTGCCAGCAGTGTCGGACAGGGCATCCCTGGCTACACCTTC.

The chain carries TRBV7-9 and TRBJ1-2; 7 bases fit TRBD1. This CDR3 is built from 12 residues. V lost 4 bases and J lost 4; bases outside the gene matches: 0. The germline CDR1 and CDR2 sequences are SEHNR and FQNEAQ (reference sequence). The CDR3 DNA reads TGTGCCAGCAGCTCAGGGGGCTATGGCTACACCTTC. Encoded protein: CASSSGGYGYTF.

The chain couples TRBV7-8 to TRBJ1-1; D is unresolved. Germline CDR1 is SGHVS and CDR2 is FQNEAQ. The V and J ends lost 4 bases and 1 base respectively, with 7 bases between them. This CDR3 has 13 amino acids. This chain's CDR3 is CASSSYTNTEAFF. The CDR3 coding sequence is TGTGCCAGCAGCTCTTACACGAACACTGAAGCTTTCTTT.

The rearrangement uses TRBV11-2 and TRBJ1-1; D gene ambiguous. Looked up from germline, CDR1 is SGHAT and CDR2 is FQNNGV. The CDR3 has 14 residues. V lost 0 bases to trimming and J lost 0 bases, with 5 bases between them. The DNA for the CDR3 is TGTGCCAGCAGCTTAGATCCCATGAACACTGAAGCTTTCTTT. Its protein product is CASSLDPMNTEAFF.

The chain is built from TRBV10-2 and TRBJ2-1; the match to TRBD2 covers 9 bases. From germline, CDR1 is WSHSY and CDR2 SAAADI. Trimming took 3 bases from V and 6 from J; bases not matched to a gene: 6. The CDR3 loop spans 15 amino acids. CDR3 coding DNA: TGCGCCAGCAGTGAAAGGAGCGGGAGGATCAATGAGCAGTTCTTC. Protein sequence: CASSERSGRINEQFF.

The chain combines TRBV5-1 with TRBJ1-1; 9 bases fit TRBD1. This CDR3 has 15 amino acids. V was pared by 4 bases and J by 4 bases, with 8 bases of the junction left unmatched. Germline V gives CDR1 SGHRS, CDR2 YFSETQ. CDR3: CASSETDRGTTEAFF. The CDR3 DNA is TGCGCCAGCAGCGAAACCGACAGGGGGACCACTGAAGCTTTCTTT.

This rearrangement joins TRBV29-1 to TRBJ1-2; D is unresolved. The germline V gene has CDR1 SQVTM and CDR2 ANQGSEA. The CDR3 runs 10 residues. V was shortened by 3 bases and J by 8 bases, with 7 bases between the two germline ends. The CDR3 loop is CSVDGEGYTF. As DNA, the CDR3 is TGCAGCGTTGACGGGGAAGGCTACACCTTC. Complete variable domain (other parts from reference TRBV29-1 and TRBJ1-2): SAVISQKPSRDICQRGTSLTIQCQVDSQVTMMFWYRQQPGQSLTLIATANQGSEATYESGFVIDKFPISRPNLTFSTLTVSNMSPEDSSIYLCSVDGEGYTFGSGTRLTVV.